This T cell receptor beta chain stems from a study of technical replicates of blood from a handful of donors. Sequenced by immunoSEQ multiplex PCR; TCRdb stores in-frame clones only, minus some. The sample records about 88,000 clones, over 90% being singletons. V lost 0 bases to trimming and J lost 1 base, with 12 bases between them. Germline lookup yields CDR1 MGHRA and CDR2 YSYEKL. This CDR3 region has 16 residues. The sequence was obtained from a human donor in good health. Sequencing used T cells isolated from PBMCs. The chain has TRBV4-1 and TRBJ1-1, with D possibly TRBD1 on 5 matching bases. The CDR3 reads CASSQDIRGENTEAFF. CDR3 DNA sequence: TGCGCCAGCAGCCAAGATATACGGGGGGAGAACACTGAAGCTTTCTTT.